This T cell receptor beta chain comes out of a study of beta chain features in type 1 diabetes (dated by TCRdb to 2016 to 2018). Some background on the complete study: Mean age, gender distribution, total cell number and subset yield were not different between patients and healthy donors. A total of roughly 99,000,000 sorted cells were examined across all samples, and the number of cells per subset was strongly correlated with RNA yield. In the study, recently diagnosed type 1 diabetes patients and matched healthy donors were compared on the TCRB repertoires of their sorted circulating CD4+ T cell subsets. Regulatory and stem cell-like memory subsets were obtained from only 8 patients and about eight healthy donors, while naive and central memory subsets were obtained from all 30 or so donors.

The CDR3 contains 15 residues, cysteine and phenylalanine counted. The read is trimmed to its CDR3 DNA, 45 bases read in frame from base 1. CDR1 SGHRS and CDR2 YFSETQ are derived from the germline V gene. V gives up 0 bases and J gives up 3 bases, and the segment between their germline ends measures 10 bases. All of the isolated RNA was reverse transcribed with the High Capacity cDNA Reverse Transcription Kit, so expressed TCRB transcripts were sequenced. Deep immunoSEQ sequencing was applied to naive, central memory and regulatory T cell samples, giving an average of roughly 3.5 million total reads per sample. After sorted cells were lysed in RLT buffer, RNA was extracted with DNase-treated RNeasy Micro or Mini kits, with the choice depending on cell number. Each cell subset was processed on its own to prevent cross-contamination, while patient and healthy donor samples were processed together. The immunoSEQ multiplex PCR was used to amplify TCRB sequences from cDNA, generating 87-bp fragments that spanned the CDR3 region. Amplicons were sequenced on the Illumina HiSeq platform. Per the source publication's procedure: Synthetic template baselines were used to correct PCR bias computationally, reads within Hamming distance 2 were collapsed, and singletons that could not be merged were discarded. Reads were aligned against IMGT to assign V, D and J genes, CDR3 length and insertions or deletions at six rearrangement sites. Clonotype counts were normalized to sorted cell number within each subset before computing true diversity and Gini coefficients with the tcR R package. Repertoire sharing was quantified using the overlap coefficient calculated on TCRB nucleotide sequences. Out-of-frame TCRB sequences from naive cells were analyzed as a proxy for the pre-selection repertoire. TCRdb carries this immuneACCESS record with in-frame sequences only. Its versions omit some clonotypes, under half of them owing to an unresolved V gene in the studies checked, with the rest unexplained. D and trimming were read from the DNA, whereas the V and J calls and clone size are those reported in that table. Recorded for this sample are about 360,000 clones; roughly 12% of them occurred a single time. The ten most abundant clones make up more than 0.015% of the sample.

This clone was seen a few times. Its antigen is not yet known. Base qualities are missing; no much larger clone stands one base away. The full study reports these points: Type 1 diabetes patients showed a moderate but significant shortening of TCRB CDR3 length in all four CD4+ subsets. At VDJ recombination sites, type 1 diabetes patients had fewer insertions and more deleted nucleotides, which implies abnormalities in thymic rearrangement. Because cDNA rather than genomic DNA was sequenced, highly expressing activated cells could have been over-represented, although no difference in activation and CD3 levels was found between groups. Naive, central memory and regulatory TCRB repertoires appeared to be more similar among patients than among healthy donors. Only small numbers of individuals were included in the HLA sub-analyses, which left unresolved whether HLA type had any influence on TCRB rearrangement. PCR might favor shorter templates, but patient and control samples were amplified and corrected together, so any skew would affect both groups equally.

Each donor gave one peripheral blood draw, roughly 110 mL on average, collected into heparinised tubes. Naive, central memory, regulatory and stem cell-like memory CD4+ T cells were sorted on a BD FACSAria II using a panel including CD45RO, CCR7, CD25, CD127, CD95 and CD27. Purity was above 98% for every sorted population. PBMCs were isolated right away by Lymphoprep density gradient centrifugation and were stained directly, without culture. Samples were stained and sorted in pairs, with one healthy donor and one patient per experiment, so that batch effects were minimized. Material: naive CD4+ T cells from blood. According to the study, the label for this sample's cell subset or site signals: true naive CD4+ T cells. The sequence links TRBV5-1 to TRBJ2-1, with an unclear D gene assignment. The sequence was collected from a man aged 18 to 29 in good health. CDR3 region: CASSLAVGRYNEQFF. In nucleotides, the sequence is TGCGCCAGCAGCTTGGCCGTGGGCCGCTACAATGAGCAGTTCTTC.